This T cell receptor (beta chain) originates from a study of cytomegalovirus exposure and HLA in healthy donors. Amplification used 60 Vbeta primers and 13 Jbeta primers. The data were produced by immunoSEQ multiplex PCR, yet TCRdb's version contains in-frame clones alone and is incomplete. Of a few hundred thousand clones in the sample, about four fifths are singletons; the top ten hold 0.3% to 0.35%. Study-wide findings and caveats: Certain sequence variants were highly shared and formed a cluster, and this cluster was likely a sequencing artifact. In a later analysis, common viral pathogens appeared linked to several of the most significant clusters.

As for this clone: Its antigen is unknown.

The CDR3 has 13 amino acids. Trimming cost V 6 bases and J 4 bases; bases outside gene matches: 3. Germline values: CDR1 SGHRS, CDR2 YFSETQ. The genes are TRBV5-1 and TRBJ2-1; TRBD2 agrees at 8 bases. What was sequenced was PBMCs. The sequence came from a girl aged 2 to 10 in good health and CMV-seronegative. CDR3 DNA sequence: TGCGCCAGCAAGCGGGAGACTTACAATGAGCAGTTCTTC. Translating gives CASKRETYNEQFF.